A selection of T cell receptor beta chains follows, all from one sample in a study of monozygotic twins with inflammatory bowel disease. TCRdb reprocessed the 5' RACE reads and stores each CDR3 protein as one record, lacking DNA. The sample data list a few hundred thousand distinct CDR3 sequences. The sequencing sample was made of blood. The receptors come from a human donor with ulcerative colitis or Crohn's disease, or a healthy co-twin of an affected twin (not recorded which). CDR3s include the opening cysteine and the closing phenylalanine or tryptophan.

cdr3_length | j_call | v_call | cdr3_aa
19 | TRBJ2-7 | TRBV6-5 | CASSYGDRLFLNPTYEQYF
16 | TRBJ1-4 | TRBV19 | CASSYGNRATNEKLFF
15 | TRBJ1-5 | TRBV3-1 | CASSQGFQGAQPQHF
13 | TRBJ1-5 | TRBV18 | CASSPNQVEPQHF
14 | TRBJ2-1 | TRBV20-1 | CSALSGGAYNEQFF
15 | TRBJ2-7 | TRBV14 | CASSQELPGQGVQYF
13 | TRBJ2-7 | TRBV6-2/TRBV6-3 | CASSRGLAGDRYF
14 | TRBJ2-2 | TRBV20-1 | CSADSGGNTGELFF
13 | TRBJ2-5 | TRBV6-1 | CASFRDHGGTQYF
13 | TRBJ1-5 | TRBV30 | CAWSVLGGLGQHF
15 | TRBJ1-1 | TRBV6-2/TRBV6-3 | CASSLWGAMNTEAFF
12 | TRBJ2-3 | TRBV20-1 | CSARLAGGRLYF
16 | TRBJ1-3 | TRBV5-1 | CASSLTGKSSGNTIYF
15 | TRBJ2-1 | TRBV10-3 | CAIRGSLAGVNEQFF
13 | TRBJ2-1 | TRBV11-2 | CASSSTRSGEQFF
15 | TRBJ2-5 | TRBV28 | CASRAIPGQQETQYF
15 | TRBJ1-2 | TRBV12-3/TRBV12-4 | CASRIQGGEEDGYTF
16 | TRBJ1-2 | TRBV7-2 | CASSLPSVGGVYGYTF
15 | TRBJ2-7 | TRBV5-1 | CASSLEGLSSYEQYF
15 | TRBJ2-2 | TRBV20-1 | CSASRAGTRAGELFF
16 | TRBJ2-5 | TRBV7-9 | CASSPWTSGAGETQYF
13 | TRBJ2-7 | TRBV4-3 | CASSLTGINEQYF
15 | TRBJ2-7 | TRBV27 | CASSPRGGLYYEQYF
14 | TRBJ2-5 | TRBV5-1 | CASSPGGGGETQYF
13 | TRBJ1-1 | TRBV27 | CASSFSLNTEAFF
15 | TRBJ2-3 | TRBV5-1 | CASSLESRVRDTQYF
16 | TRBJ2-7 | TRBV12-3/TRBV12-4 | CASSLPELSSRYEQYF
17 | TRBJ2-1 | TRBV12-3/TRBV12-4 | CASSEGQGSGAYNEQFF
15 | TRBJ1-6 | TRBV5-1 | CASSLEGAYNSPLHF
16 | TRBJ2-1 | TRBV9 | CASSVVGAGVRDEQFF
14 | TRBJ1-5 | TRBV12-3/TRBV12-4 | CASSLGLRSQPQHF
14 | TRBJ2-1 | TRBV7-3 | CASSTRDRGPQQFF
16 | TRBJ2-3 | TRBV11-1 | CASSLAQAGSTDTQYF
15 | TRBJ2-1 | TRBV28 | CASRRRGHLYNEQFF
15 | TRBJ1-5 | TRBV5-1 | CASSLAGTSNQPQHF
16 | TRBJ2-1 | TRBV4-3 | CASSQDTSGIVGEQFF